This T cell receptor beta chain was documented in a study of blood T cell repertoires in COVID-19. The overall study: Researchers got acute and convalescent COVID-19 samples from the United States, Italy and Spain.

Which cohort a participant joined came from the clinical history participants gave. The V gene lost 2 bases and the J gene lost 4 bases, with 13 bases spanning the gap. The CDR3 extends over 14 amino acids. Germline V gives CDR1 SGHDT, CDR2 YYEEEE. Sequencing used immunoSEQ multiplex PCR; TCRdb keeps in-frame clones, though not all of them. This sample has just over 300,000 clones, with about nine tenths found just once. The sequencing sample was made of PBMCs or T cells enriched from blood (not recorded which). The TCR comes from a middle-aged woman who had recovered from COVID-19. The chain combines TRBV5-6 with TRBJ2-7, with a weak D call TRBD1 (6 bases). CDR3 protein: CASSFGQGLYEQYF. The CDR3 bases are TGTGCCAGCAGCTTTGGGCAGGGGTTGTACGAGCAGTACTTC.